Listed below are T cell receptor beta chains from one sample, sequenced in a study of shared clonotypes between healthy human individuals. Only in-frame clones appear in the TCRdb table, and some are missing; sequencing was by immunoSEQ multiplex PCR. The table shows over a million clones, with roughly 74% occurring only once. Sequencing was carried out using memory CD4+ T cells from PBMCs. These receptors were obtained from a man aged 18 to 35 in good health. Some clones in this sample may be carry-over from other donors' samples. CDR3s include the opening cysteine and the closing phenylalanine or tryptophan. A D gene is named only where the DNA matches it firmly. Some rows mark clone size as missing; the rest say once, few, many or name a class of expanded clone.

cdr3_nt | cdr3_aa | j_call | d_call | v_call | clone_size
TGCAGCGTATCCGTGACAGGGGGTGGCTACACCTTC | CSVSVTGGGYTF | TRBJ1-2 | TRBD1 | TRBV29-1 | -
TGCGCCAGCAGCTTGATGGGGGCACAAGGGATTGAAGCTTTCTTT | CASSLMGAQGIEAFF | TRBJ1-1 | - | TRBV5-1 | -
TGCAGCGTTGAATCAGAGACCCAGTACTTC | CSVESETQYF | TRBJ2-5 | - | TRBV29-1 | -
TGTGCCAGTAGAGATCCCGGGACCACAGATACGCAGTATTTT | CASRDPGTTDTQYF | TRBJ2-3 | - | TRBV19 | -
TGTGCCAGCAGCGGGGGGACGGCTGACTATGGCTACACCTTC | CASSGGTADYGYTF | TRBJ1-2 | - | TRBV5-6 | few
TGCGCCAGCAGCTGGCTCGTGGGCGACACTGAAGCTTTCTTT | CASSWLVGDTEAFF | TRBJ1-1 | - | TRBV5-1 | -
TGTGCCACGAGACCCGCCCGTAGGCAAAACAACTCTGGAAACACCATATATTTT | CATRPARRQNNSGNTIYF | TRBJ1-3 | - | TRBV7-9 | -
TGTGCCAGCAGTTTGTCTCGACAGGGGAGTGCCCACACCTTC | CASSLSRQGSAHTF | TRBJ1-2 | TRBD1 | TRBV28 | -
TGTGCCAGCAGTGAAGACGGCGGGGGGAGGAATTGGAAGGGCTACACCTTC | CASSEDGGGRNWKGYTF | TRBJ1-2 | - | TRBV6-1 | -
TGTGCCAGCTCACCGGGTCAGCCTCGGGAGACCCAGTACTTC | CASSPGQPRETQYF | TRBJ2-5 | - | TRBV18 | -
TGTGCCAGCAGCTCAAAACAGGGTGGCCAGCAGTACTTC | CASSSKQGGQQYF | TRBJ2-7 | - | TRBV7-3 | -
TGTGCCAGCAGCTTAAGGCGGGGGCAGCCCCAGCATTTT | CASSLRRGQPQHF | TRBJ1-5 | - | TRBV7-3 | -
TGTGCCAGCAGGGACAGGGTAGGTGGCTACACCTTC | CASRDRVGGYTF | TRBJ1-2 | TRBD1 | TRBV27 | -
TGTGCCAGCAGTCTGGGAGGACAGGGGTACGGCTACACCTTC | CASSLGGQGYGYTF | TRBJ1-2 | TRBD1 | TRBV27 | -
TGTGCCAGTAGTATAGAGGGGGCGGGAGCGCAGCCCCAGCATTTT | CASSIEGAGAQPQHF | TRBJ1-5 | - | TRBV19 | -
TGTGCCAGCAGTTACTCCCAAACCCACACTGAAGCTTTCTTT | CASSYSQTHTEAFF | TRBJ1-1 | - | TRBV6-6 | -
TGTGCCACCAGCAGAGTGCGACAGGGGAGTCAGCCCCAGCATTTT | CATSRVRQGSQPQHF | TRBJ1-5 | TRBD1 | TRBV15 | -
TGTGCCAGCAGTGTCCCTGGGGGCAGGACTGAAGCTTTCTTT | CASSVPGGRTEAFF | TRBJ1-1 | - | TRBV25-1 | -
TGTGCCAGCAGCGCTCTAGCGGAGCCGTACGAGCAGTACTTC | CASSALAEPYEQYF | TRBJ2-7 | TRBD2 | TRBV9 | -
TGCGCCAGCAGGCCCGGAGTAGCGGGTAGGAACGAGCAGTACTTC | CASRPGVAGRNEQYF | TRBJ2-7 | TRBD2 | TRBV10-2 | many